Detailed here is one TCR beta chain. Its antigen remains unidentified. The data derive from a study of long-term antiretroviral therapy in people with HIV. Findings of the study overall: Repertoire composition at all time points was dominated by clones that had expanded before ART.

Germline lookup yields CDR1 LNHDA and CDR2 SQIVND (reference sequence). V was clipped by 6 bases and J by 0 bases, with 15 bases between them. The CDR3 has 15 amino acids. Runs used v3.0 of the immunoSEQ assay and were done at survey level. Sequenced by immunoSEQ multiplex PCR; TCRdb stores in-frame clones only, minus some. The table includes some 22,000 clones, roughly 85% detected once. This material consisted of unsorted PBMCs, taken at the start of antiretroviral therapy. This sequence was found in a man between 50 and 59 years old with HIV. The chain is built from TRBV19 and TRBJ2-7, with D tentatively TRBD1 (6 bases). The CDR3 bases are TGTGCCAGTAGCCCAAGAGCGACAGGCTCCTACGAGCAGTACTTC. Translated, it gives CASSPRATGSYEQYF.